This T cell receptor beta chain derives from a study of vaccination effects on CD4 cells after COVID-19. The overall study: The median interval between the second dose and post-vaccine sampling was 72 days. Study conclusions and caveats: Nearly all vaccine-induced clones in healthy recipients recognized only SARS-CoV-2. Marked contraction was observed in infection-induced and vaccine-induced clones late after vaccination.

Remarks on this clone: The antigen remains undetermined.

Sequencing was preceded by expansion of antigen-specific CD4+ T cells with viral peptide pools in the ViraFEST assay. CD4+ T cell isolation took place after less than 13 days of culture. Vaccine administered to participants consisted of two doses of either BNT162b2 or mRNA-1273. On both days 3 and 7, half of the culture medium was replaced with IL-2 medium. TCRdb's copy holds only in-frame clones and misses some; the assay was immunoSEQ multiplex PCR. The table lists about 31,000 clones, over 55% of them singletons. This receptor was taken from a human donor who received a COVID-19 vaccine. This sample comprised CD4+ T cells from PBMCs cultured with SARS-CoV-2 spike peptides, obtained after COVID-19 vaccination.

CDR3 nucleotides: TGTGCCAGTAGTATATTGGGACAGACCCAGCCCCAGCATTTT. Translating gives CASSILGQTQPQHF. V usage is TRBV19 and J usage is TRBJ1-5; 7 positions match TRBD1. Trimming cost V 2 bases and J 7 bases; bases outside gene matches: 5. The CDR3 runs to 14 residues. Germline V lookup: CDR1 LNHDA, CDR2 SQIVND (reference sequence).